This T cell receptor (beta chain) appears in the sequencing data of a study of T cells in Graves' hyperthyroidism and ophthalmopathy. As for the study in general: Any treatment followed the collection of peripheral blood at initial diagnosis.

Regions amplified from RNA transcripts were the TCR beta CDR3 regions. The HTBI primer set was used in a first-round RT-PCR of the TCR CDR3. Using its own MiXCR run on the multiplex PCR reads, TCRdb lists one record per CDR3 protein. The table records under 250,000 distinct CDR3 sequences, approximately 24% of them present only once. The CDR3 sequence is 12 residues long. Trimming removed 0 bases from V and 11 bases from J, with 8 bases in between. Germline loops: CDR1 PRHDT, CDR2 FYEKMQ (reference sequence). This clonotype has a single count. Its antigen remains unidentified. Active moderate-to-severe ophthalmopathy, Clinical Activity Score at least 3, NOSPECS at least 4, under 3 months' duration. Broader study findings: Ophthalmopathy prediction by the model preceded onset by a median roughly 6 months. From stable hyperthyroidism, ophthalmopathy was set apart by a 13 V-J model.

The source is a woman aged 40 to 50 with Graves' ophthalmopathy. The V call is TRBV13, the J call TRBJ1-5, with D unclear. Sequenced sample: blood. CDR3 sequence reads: CASSLGPGSQHF. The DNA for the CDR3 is TGTGCCAGCAGCTTAGGGCCGGGGTCCCAGCATTTT.